The source of this T cell receptor (beta chain) is a study of blood T cell repertoires in COVID-19. Study-wide context: Specimens from acute and convalescent COVID-19 originated in the United States, Italy and Spain. T cells, B-cell-depleted T cells, or PBMCs provided the cDNA or gDNA that served as material.

This clone was seen a single time. Trimming stripped 4 bases from V and 5 bases from J, with 15 bases between. The CDR3 is 14 amino acids. Germline V gene data show CDR1 as SGHAT and CDR2 as FQNNGV. TCRdb keeps only in-frame clones here, not all; method: immunoSEQ multiplex PCR. This table holds 150,000 to 200,000 clones, roughly 89% found once. Sequencing was performed on peripheral blood. V and J are TRBV11-2 and TRBJ2-7; possibly TRBD1 for D (6 bases). This receptor was obtained from a woman under 30 who had recovered from COVID-19. CDR3 in amino acids: CASSSRIRDNEQYF. The CDR3 DNA follows: TGTGCCAGCAGCTCTAGAATCCGGGACAACGAGCAGTACTTC.